A selection of T cell receptor beta chains follows, all from one sample in a study of shared clonotypes between healthy human individuals. Profiling relied on immunoSEQ multiplex PCR, and the TCRdb table lists in-frame clones only, not all of them. The table has about 470,000 clones, roughly three quarters seen once. The material sequenced was PBMCs. These TCRs come from a woman aged 40 to 50 in good health. Some clones in this sample may be carry-over from other donors' samples. Both conserved end residues are part of each CDR3. Each record gives: CDR3 protein, CDR3 DNA, clone size, J gene, V gene, D gene. A D gene is named only where the DNA matches it firmly. Clone size is shown for a subset of rows, as once, few, many or a class of expanded clone.

CASSLPGLNTGELFF TGTGCCAGCAGCCTCCCGGGACTGAACACCGGGGAGCTGTTTTTT . TRBJ2-2 TRBV28 .
CASSVGPETGSQHF TGTGCCAGCAGCGTAGGCCCCGAGACAGGGTCCCAGCATTTT . TRBJ1-5 TRBV9 TRBD1
CASSHPRESNYGYTF TGCGCCAGCAGCCACCCCAGGGAGTCTAACTATGGCTACACCTTC . TRBJ1-2 TRBV4-1 .
CASSLRIEGNYGYTF TGTGCCAGCAGTTTACGGATTGAGGGGAACTATGGCTACACCTTC . TRBJ1-2 TRBV28 .
CASSGTGISYEQYF TGTGCCAGTAGCGGGACAGGGATCTCCTACGAGCAGTACTTC . TRBJ2-7 TRBV19 TRBD1
CASTTAGRGIQYF TGTGCCAGCACCACGGCGGGCCGGGGCATTCAGTACTTC . TRBJ2-4 TRBV28 .
CARYRDHEQYF TGTGCCCGATACAGGGATCACGAGCAGTACTTC . TRBJ2-7 TRBV19 .
CASSSLNQPQHF TGTGCCAGCAGTTCCCTAAACCAGCCCCAGCATTTT . TRBJ1-5 TRBV28 .
CASSRRTGDFNQPQHF TGTGCCAGCAGTCGTAGGACAGGGGACTTTAATCAGCCCCAGCATTTT . TRBJ1-5 TRBV27 TRBD1
CASSQDPAGGPRQYF TGCGCCAGCAGCCAAGACCCAGCGGGAGGGCCAAGGCAGTACTTC . TRBJ2-7 TRBV4-1 TRBD2
CASGDRWATQYNEQFF TGTGCTAGTGGCGACCGTTGGGCGACTCAGTACAATGAGCAGTTCTTC few TRBJ2-1 TRBV12-5 .
CAWSLGPPDTEAFF TGTGCCTGGAGTCTCGGACCACCGGACACTGAAGCTTTCTTT . TRBJ1-1 TRBV30 .
CASSPVQGGQPQHF TGTGCCAGCAGCCCGGTACAGGGCGGTCAGCCCCAGCATTTT . TRBJ1-5 TRBV28 .
CASSLDGKVLSYEQYF TGTGCCAGCAGCCTAGACGGCAAGGTCCTCTCCTACGAGCAGTACTTC . TRBJ2-7 TRBV4-2 .
CASSQAGTGFTEAFF TGTGCCAGCAGCCAGGCCGGGACAGGGTTTACTGAAGCTTTCTTT . TRBJ1-1 TRBV5-4 TRBD1
CASSEGNQPQHF TGTGCCAGCTCAGAGGGGAATCAGCCCCAGCATTTT . TRBJ1-5 TRBV18 .
CASSPTSTNEQFF TGTGCCAGCAGTCCGACTAGTACCAATGAGCAGTTCTTC many TRBJ2-1 TRBV6-4 .
CASSLYQGSGYTF TGTGCCAGCAGCTTATATCAGGGTAGTGGCTACACCTTC . TRBJ1-2 TRBV7-2 .
CASSRTGGEWYEQYF TGTGCCAGCAGTCGGACAGGGGGCGAATGGTACGAGCAGTACTTC . TRBJ2-7 TRBV27 TRBD1
CASSSTGDPGELFF TGTGCCAGCAGTTCAACAGGGGACCCCGGGGAGCTGTTTTTT few TRBJ2-2 TRBV6-4 TRBD1
CASSLGVGIQETQYF TGCGCCAGCAGCTTGGGGGTGGGAATACAAGAGACCCAGTACTTC . TRBJ2-5 TRBV5-1 .
CASSPGTAYEQYF TGTGCCAGCAGCCCCGGGACGGCCTACGAGCAGTACTTC . TRBJ2-7 TRBV6-4 .
CASSLRLVGNTEAFF TGTGCCAGCAGTTTAAGGCTAGTGGGGAACACTGAAGCTTTCTTT . TRBJ1-1 TRBV28 .
CASSPPSGETQYF TGTGCCAGCTCACCACCGAGCGGGGAGACCCAGTACTTC . TRBJ2-5 TRBV18 .
CASSVAGQGTYEQYF TGTGCCAGCAGCGTAGCGGGACAGGGTACCTACGAGCAGTACTTC . TRBJ2-7 TRBV9 TRBD1
CASSWRDEQFF TGCGCCAGCAGCTGGAGGGATGAGCAGTTCTTC . TRBJ2-1 TRBV5-1 .
CASSLDPGPYNEQFF TGTGCCAGCAGCTTAGATCCCGGGCCTTACAATGAGCAGTTCTTC . TRBJ2-1 TRBV11-2 .
CASTWGQGIPGELFF TGTGCCAGTACCTGGGGACAGGGTATACCCGGGGAGCTGTTTTTT . TRBJ2-2 TRBV25-1 TRBD1
CASSSDRGDYGYTF TGTGCCAGCAGCTCGGACAGGGGTGACTATGGCTACACCTTC few TRBJ1-2 TRBV11-1 TRBD1
CASSPRGLAGGLGETQYF TGTGCCAGCTCACCACGGGGACTAGCGGGAGGACTCGGGGAGACCCAGTACTTC . TRBJ2-5 TRBV18 TRBD2
CASRWDRGPYEQYF TGTGCCAGCAGATGGGACAGGGGGCCCTACGAGCAGTACTTC . TRBJ2-7 TRBV28 TRBD1
CASSLRQNQLAKNIQYF TGTGCCAGCAGTCTCCGACAGAATCAACTAGCCAAAAACATTCAGTACTTC . TRBJ2-4 TRBV28 .
CASSPGTAGVWKLFF TGTGCCAGCAGCCCCGGGACGGCTGGGGTGTGGAAACTGTTTTTT . TRBJ1-4 TRBV7-9 .
CASSNGGLSYEQYF TGTGCCAGTAGTAATGGTGGACTCTCCTACGAGCAGTACTTC . TRBJ2-7 TRBV19 .
CASSLSLVGPQYF TGTGCCAGCAGCTTAAGCCTAGTCGGCCCCCAGTACTTC . TRBJ2-5 TRBV7-3 .
CASSARTGLVGELFF TGTGCCAGCAGTGCTCGGACAGGGCTGGTCGGGGAGCTGTTTTTT . TRBJ2-2 TRBV25-1 TRBD1
CATSGTGGGDQPQHF TGTGCCACGTCAGGGACAGGCGGGGGAGATCAGCCCCAGCATTTT once TRBJ1-5 TRBV2 TRBD1
CASSQVTGAPFRFF TGTGCCAGCAGCCAAGTAACAGGGGCACCTTTTCGGTTCTTC . TRBJ2-1 TRBV14 TRBD1
CASFETGRTDTQYF TGTGCCAGCTTCGAGACGGGACGCACAGATACGCAGTATTTT . TRBJ2-3 TRBV6-1 .
CAWSRTGEDQPQHF TGTGCCTGGAGCCGGACAGGGGAAGATCAGCCCCAGCATTTT once TRBJ1-5 TRBV30 TRBD1
CASSRGGVYEQYF TGTGCCAGCAGCCGCGGGGGGGTCTACGAGCAGTACTTC . TRBJ2-7 TRBV5-4 TRBD2
CASSLAGNTYEQYF TGTGCCAGCAGCTTAGCCGGAAACACCTACGAGCAGTACTTC . TRBJ2-7 TRBV7-2 .
CASSLNSPSGTETQYF TGTGCCAGCAGCTTAAACTCGCCTAGCGGGACAGAGACCCAGTACTTC . TRBJ2-5 TRBV7-3 TRBD2
CASRGIQGTPYQPQHF TGTGCCAGCAGGGGAATACAGGGGACCCCTTATCAGCCCCAGCATTTT . TRBJ1-5 TRBV2 TRBD1
CSAENPTGTGNTGELFF TGCAGCGCCGAAAACCCTACAGGGACGGGGAACACCGGGGAGCTGTTTTTT . TRBJ2-2 TRBV29-1 .
CATLAGRNTGELFF TGTGCCACCTTAGCGGGCAGGAACACCGGGGAGCTGTTTTTT . TRBJ2-2 TRBV15 TRBD2
CASSPLDREVAQYF TGTGCCAGCTCACCTTTGGACAGGGAGGTTGCGCAGTACTTC few TRBJ2-7 TRBV18 TRBD1
CASSLLGGNQPQHF TGTGCCAGCAGTTTACTGGGAGGCAATCAGCCCCAGCATTTT . TRBJ1-5 TRBV28 .
CASSFGGRAPYEQYF TGTGCCAGCAGCTTCGGCGGGAGGGCCCCCTACGAGCAGTACTTC . TRBJ2-7 TRBV5-4 TRBD2
CASSSPGSGEQFF TGTGCCAGCAGCTCGCCCGGAAGTGGGGAGCAGTTCTTC . TRBJ2-1 TRBV5-4 .
CASSPQGNGEKLFF TGTGCCAGCTCACCACAGGGGAACGGAGAAAAACTGTTTTTT once TRBJ1-4 TRBV18 .
CASSLDRRETQYF TGTGCCAGCAGCTTGGACAGAAGAGAGACCCAGTACTTC . TRBJ2-5 TRBV5-4 .
CASSFGIAGGLTGELFF TGTGCCAGCAGCTTCGGTATAGCGGGAGGGCTCACCGGGGAGCTGTTTTTT . TRBJ2-2 TRBV5-6 TRBD2
CASSPVSTDTQYF TGTGCCAGCAGCCCCGTCAGCACAGATACGCAGTATTTT . TRBJ2-3 TRBV5-4 .
CASSLADTAGNYEQYF TGTGCCAGCAGCTTAGCCGACACCGCGGGCAACTACGAGCAGTACTTC many TRBJ2-7 TRBV7-6 .
CASSLRPANEKLFF TGTGCCAGCAGCTTACGGCCGGCTAATGAAAAACTGTTTTTT . TRBJ1-4 TRBV7-6 .